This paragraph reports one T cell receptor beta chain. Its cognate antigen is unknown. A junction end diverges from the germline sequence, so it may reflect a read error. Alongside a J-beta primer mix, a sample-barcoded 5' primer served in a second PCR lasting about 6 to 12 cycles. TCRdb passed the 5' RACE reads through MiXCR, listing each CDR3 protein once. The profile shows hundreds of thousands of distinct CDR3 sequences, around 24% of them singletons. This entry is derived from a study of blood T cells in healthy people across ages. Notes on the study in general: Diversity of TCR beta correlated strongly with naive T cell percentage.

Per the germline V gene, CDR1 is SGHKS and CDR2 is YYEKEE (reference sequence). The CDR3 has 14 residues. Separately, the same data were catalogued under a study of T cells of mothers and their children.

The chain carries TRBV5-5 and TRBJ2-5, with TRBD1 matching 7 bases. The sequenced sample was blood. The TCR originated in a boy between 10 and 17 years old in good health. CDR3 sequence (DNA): TGTGCCAGCAGCCCGGCTGGGACAGCTTGGACCCGGTACTTC. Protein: CASSPAGTAWTRYF.